Listed below are T cell receptor beta chains from one sample, sequenced in a study of blood T cell repertoires in COVID-19. Only in-frame clones appear in the TCRdb table, and some are missing; sequencing was by immunoSEQ multiplex PCR. The data hold about 210,000 clones, with about nine tenths observed a single time. Sequenced: peripheral blood. The receptors derive from a man aged 35 to 55 with acute or convalescent COVID-19. The CDR3 runs from the conserved cysteine through the conserved F or W. A D gene is named only where the DNA matches it firmly. Size is omitted from some rows. Given values are once, few, many or a class for expanded clones.

CDR3 DNA: TGTGCCTGGTCGACAGGGGAGTATCAGCCCCAGCATTTT
CDR3 protein: CAWSTGEYQPQHF
V gene: TRBV30
J gene: TRBJ1-5
clone size: NA
D gene: TRBD1

CDR3 DNA: TGTGCCAGCAGCGCAGTGCGGACAGATACGCAGTATTTT
CDR3 protein: CASSAVRTDTQYF
V gene: TRBV5-8
J gene: TRBJ2-3
clone size: NA
D gene: NA

CDR3 DNA: TGTGCCAGCAGCCAATCCAGAAATCAGCCCCAGCATTTT
CDR3 protein: CASSQSRNQPQHF
V gene: TRBV7-2
J gene: TRBJ1-5
clone size: NA
D gene: NA

CDR3 DNA: TGTGCCAGCAGTTTATGGGACAGGCGCTACGAGCAGTACTTC
CDR3 protein: CASSLWDRRYEQYF
V gene: TRBV27
J gene: TRBJ2-7
clone size: NA
D gene: TRBD1

CDR3 DNA: TGTGCCAGCAGTTACGGACTAGCGGGGCACACAGATACGCAGTATTTT
CDR3 protein: CASSYGLAGHTDTQYF
V gene: TRBV6-5
J gene: TRBJ2-3
clone size: NA
D gene: TRBD2

CDR3 DNA: TGTGCCAGCAGCTTAGACAGGGGTTCCTACGAGCAGTACTTC
CDR3 protein: CASSLDRGSYEQYF
V gene: TRBV11-2
J gene: TRBJ2-7
clone size: few
D gene: NA

CDR3 DNA: TGTGCCAGCAGAAGGACTAGCGGGGGGGAGAGTGAGCAGTTCTTC
CDR3 protein: CASRRTSGGESEQFF
V gene: TRBV2
J gene: TRBJ2-1
clone size: once
D gene: TRBD2

CDR3 DNA: TGTGCCAGTATTCCTGGGACAGGTTGGGAATATGAGGCTTTCTTT
CDR3 protein: CASIPGTGWEYEAFF
V gene: TRBV19
J gene: TRBJ1-1
clone size: NA
D gene: TRBD1

CDR3 DNA: TGTGCCAGCAGCGAGATGGGCGGGCAAGAGACCCAGTACTTC
CDR3 protein: CASSEMGGQETQYF
V gene: TRBV6-6
J gene: TRBJ2-5
clone size: NA
D gene: NA

CDR3 DNA: TGTGCCAGCAGCCAAGTCTTTAGCGGGAGCTCCTACGAGCAGTACTTC
CDR3 protein: CASSQVFSGSSYEQYF
V gene: TRBV3-1/TRBV3-2
J gene: TRBJ2-7
clone size: NA
D gene: TRBD2

CDR3 DNA: TGTGCCAGCAGCGCCGGGACTGTAAGTGGTGGCTACACCTTC
CDR3 protein: CASSAGTVSGGYTF
V gene: TRBV7-3
J gene: TRBJ1-2
clone size: NA
D gene: NA

CDR3 DNA: TGTGCCAGCTCACCACCGTTTAGCGGGGACTTCCTCGCCGAGCAGTACTTC
CDR3 protein: CASSPPFSGDFLAEQYF
V gene: TRBV18
J gene: TRBJ2-7
clone size: NA
D gene: TRBD2

CDR3 DNA: TGCGCCAGCAGCTTGTTCGTAGAGGGCACTGAAGCTTTCTTT
CDR3 protein: CASSLFVEGTEAFF
V gene: TRBV5-1
J gene: TRBJ1-1
clone size: once
D gene: NA

CDR3 DNA: TGTGCCAGCAGCTTAGTCCCGGGACAGGGCTACGAGCAGTACTTC
CDR3 protein: CASSLVPGQGYEQYF
V gene: TRBV7-9
J gene: TRBJ2-7
clone size: once
D gene: TRBD1

CDR3 DNA: TGTGCCAGCAGCTTAGGGAGGTTCTACGAGCAGTACTTC
CDR3 protein: CASSLGRFYEQYF
V gene: TRBV13
J gene: TRBJ2-7
clone size: NA
D gene: NA

CDR3 DNA: TGCGCCAGCAGCCCCCTCCTAGCGGGTGAGCAGTTCTTC
CDR3 protein: CASSPLLAGEQFF
V gene: TRBV4-3
J gene: TRBJ2-1
clone size: NA
D gene: TRBD2

CDR3 DNA: TGTGCCAGCAGCTTTGAGCCGGGACAGGGGTATGAAAAACTGTTTTTT
CDR3 protein: CASSFEPGQGYEKLFF
V gene: TRBV28
J gene: TRBJ1-4
clone size: NA
D gene: TRBD1

CDR3 DNA: TGTGCCAGCAGCTTCACAGGGCACGACGAGCAGTACTTC
CDR3 protein: CASSFTGHDEQYF
V gene: TRBV7-9
J gene: TRBJ2-7
clone size: NA
D gene: NA

CDR3 DNA: TGTGCCAGCAGTTCAACATGGCATGGCTACACCTTC
CDR3 protein: CASSSTWHGYTF
V gene: TRBV6-2/TRBV6-3
J gene: TRBJ1-2
clone size: NA
D gene: NA

CDR3 DNA: TGTGCCAGCAGCTTAGTGGCGGGAGGCGAAGATGAGCAGTTCTTC
CDR3 protein: CASSLVAGGEDEQFF
V gene: TRBV11-3
J gene: TRBJ2-1
clone size: once
D gene: TRBD2

CDR3 DNA: TGTGCCAGCAGCTACGAGGTCTCTTCGTCTGGGTGGGATACGCAGTATTTT
CDR3 protein: CASSYEVSSSGWDTQYF
V gene: TRBV7-8
J gene: TRBJ2-3
clone size: NA
D gene: NA

CDR3 DNA: TGTGCCAGCTCACCAGGGACAGCTAAAGTCCACGAGCAGTACTTC
CDR3 protein: CASSPGTAKVHEQYF
V gene: TRBV18
J gene: TRBJ2-7
clone size: once
D gene: TRBD1

CDR3 DNA: TGTGCCAGCTCATTAGAGGGGGAAAGCACAGATACGCAGTATTTT
CDR3 protein: CASSLEGESTDTQYF
V gene: TRBV27
J gene: TRBJ2-3
clone size: NA
D gene: NA

CDR3 DNA: TGTGCCAGCAGCTTCGCCGGGACAATCGACGAGCAGTACTTC
CDR3 protein: CASSFAGTIDEQYF
V gene: TRBV5-6
J gene: TRBJ2-7
clone size: NA
D gene: NA

CDR3 DNA: TGTGCCAGCAGCTTAGTACACCCTAAGCGTGAAAAACTGTTTTTT
CDR3 protein: CASSLVHPKREKLFF
V gene: TRBV7-9
J gene: TRBJ1-4
clone size: NA
D gene: NA

CDR3 DNA: TGTGCCAGCAGCGTGAGGGAGGGGACAGGGACCTACGAGCAGTACTTC
CDR3 protein: CASSVREGTGTYEQYF
V gene: TRBV5-5
J gene: TRBJ2-7
clone size: NA
D gene: TRBD1

CDR3 DNA: TGTGCCAGCAGCCAAGATCGCCCCGGGCAAGAGACCCAGTACTTC
CDR3 protein: CASSQDRPGQETQYF
V gene: TRBV4-2
J gene: TRBJ2-5
clone size: NA
D gene: NA

CDR3 DNA: TGCGCCAGCAGCTTCCCCCCGGGGGGCGCGGACACCGGGGAGCTGTTTTTT
CDR3 protein: CASSFPPGGADTGELFF
V gene: TRBV5-1
J gene: TRBJ2-2
clone size: once
D gene: NA

CDR3 DNA: TGTGCCTGGAGCGGGTATGGGGGCCAACGGACAGGAAGCCCTGGAAACACCATATATTTT
CDR3 protein: CAWSGYGGQRTGSPGNTIYF
V gene: TRBV30
J gene: TRBJ1-3
clone size: NA
D gene: TRBD1

CDR3 DNA: TGCAGCGTTGAATTTAGCTCCTACGAGCAGTACTTC
CDR3 protein: CSVEFSSYEQYF
V gene: TRBV29-1
J gene: TRBJ2-7
clone size: NA
D gene: NA

CDR3 DNA: TGTGCCAGCAGCGTTGAAACAGGGGTCTCTGGAAACACCATATATTTT
CDR3 protein: CASSVETGVSGNTIYF
V gene: TRBV9
J gene: TRBJ1-3
clone size: NA
D gene: TRBD1

CDR3 DNA: TGTGCCAGTAGTCTACGCGGGCCTGGGGACACTGAAGCTTTCTTT
CDR3 protein: CASSLRGPGDTEAFF
V gene: TRBV19
J gene: TRBJ1-1
clone size: NA
D gene: NA

CDR3 DNA: TGTGCCAGCAGCACGCAGGGGGGTGGCGCAGATACGCAGTATTTT
CDR3 protein: CASSTQGGGADTQYF
V gene: TRBV5-5
J gene: TRBJ2-3
clone size: NA
D gene: NA

CDR3 DNA: TGTGCCAGCAAAGTAAGGGGCGAAAACACCGGGGAGCTGTTTTTT
CDR3 protein: CASKVRGENTGELFF
V gene: TRBV6-5
J gene: TRBJ2-2
clone size: NA
D gene: NA

CDR3 DNA: TGCGCCAGCAGCTTGGGGACTAGCGGGGATAAAGAGACCCAGTACTTC
CDR3 protein: CASSLGTSGDKETQYF
V gene: TRBV5-1
J gene: TRBJ2-5
clone size: NA
D gene: TRBD2

CDR3 DNA: TGTGCCAGCCCGGGGGGGGCAACTAATGAAAAACTGTTTTTT
CDR3 protein: CASPGGATNEKLFF
V gene: TRBV9
J gene: TRBJ1-4
clone size: few
D gene: NA

CDR3 DNA: TGTGCCAGCAGCCCAGGGCCCAGCGCGGGAACAGATACGCAGTATTTT
CDR3 protein: CASSPGPSAGTDTQYF
V gene: TRBV7-2
J gene: TRBJ2-3
clone size: NA
D gene: NA

CDR3 DNA: TGCGCCAGCAGCTCTAAACAGGGGGTGGACACTGAAGCTTTCTTT
CDR3 protein: CASSSKQGVDTEAFF
V gene: TRBV5-1
J gene: TRBJ1-1
clone size: NA
D gene: TRBD1

CDR3 DNA: TGTGCCAGCAGCCGACAGGCCACCGGGGAGCTGTTTTTT
CDR3 protein: CASSRQATGELFF
V gene: TRBV2
J gene: TRBJ2-2
clone size: NA
D gene: NA

CDR3 DNA: TGCGCCAGCAGCTTGTACAGCCAAGAGACCCAGTACTTC
CDR3 protein: CASSLYSQETQYF
V gene: TRBV5-1
J gene: TRBJ2-5
clone size: NA
D gene: NA

CDR3 DNA: TGTGCCAGCAGTTTGGGATGGGACAGGGAATACGAGCAGTACTTC
CDR3 protein: CASSLGWDREYEQYF
V gene: TRBV6-5
J gene: TRBJ2-7
clone size: NA
D gene: TRBD1

CDR3 DNA: TGTGCCAGCAGCTTAGTTCAAGCGGGATCCGGGGAGCTGTTTTTT
CDR3 protein: CASSLVQAGSGELFF
V gene: TRBV7-2
J gene: TRBJ2-2
clone size: NA
D gene: TRBD2